The clone carrying this T cell receptor beta chain was detected ten times or more. The antigen is not known. The data derive from a study of glioma-infiltrating T cells. CDR1 is DFQATT and CDR2 is SNEGSKA in the germline V gene (reference sequence). The CDR3 loop spans 13 amino acids. V was clipped by 7 bases and J by 2 bases, with 12 bases between them. The iRepertoire nested amplicon-rescue multiplex PCR amplified TCR alpha and beta CDR3s from RNA. Tissue mRNA or PBMC total RNA, roughly 95-400 ng, went into one-step reverse transcription and amplification. TCRdb recomputed calls from the multiplex PCR reads with MiXCR, one row per CDR3 protein. The sample lists around 100,000 distinct CDR3 sequences; around 30% were seen once. Whole-study results and caveats: Very few CDR3 sequences were shared between tissue and blood. Above-expected tissue-blood divergence occurred in all gliomas, most in low-grade ones.

The TCR was taken from a human donor with low-grade glioma or glioblastoma, undergoing nonglioma brain surgery, or in good health (not recorded which). The sample consisted of glioma tissue, nonneoplastic brain tissue, or PBMCs (not recorded which). V gene TRBV20-1 combines with J gene TRBJ1-5; D unclear. The CDR3 region is CSVPLAGNQPQHF. The CDR3 DNA reads TGCAGTGTGCCTTTGGCCGGCAATCAGCCCCAGCATTTT.